This TCR beta chain was captured by sequencing in a study of Graves' ophthalmopathy and Graves' hyperthyroidism. Study details: Investigators collected peripheral blood at initial diagnosis, before any treatment was given. Study-wide results and limits: An approximately 83% specificity and nearly 90% sensitivity were achieved by a 13-signature model that separated ophthalmopathy from stable hyperthyroidism. Detected in blood as well were most expanded thyroid clonotypes with frequency above 0.001.

TCR beta CDR3 regions were amplified from RNA transcripts. HTBI primers primed a first-round RT-PCR, and a second-round multiplex PCR followed. TCRdb analysed the multiplex PCR reads with MiXCR anew, one entry per CDR3 protein. This sample has 40,000 to 45,000 distinct CDR3 sequences; approximately 52% occur once, and the top ten carry 18%. Concerning this clonotype: What it binds is not known.

This CDR3 region has 11 residues. V gave up 2 bases and J gave up 6 bases, with 5 bases separating them. Germline V CDR1 and CDR2: SQVTM, ANQGSEA. The sample comprised peripheral blood. This rearrangement joins TRBV29-1 to TRBJ2-1, with D unclear. The receptor's source is an adult man with Graves' ophthalmopathy. CDR3 sequence (DNA): TGCAGCGTTGAATCGGGCAATGAGCAGTTCTTC. Translation gives CSVESGNEQFF.